The entry below gives a single T cell receptor (beta chain) sequence along with its context. The entry originates in a study of blood T cell repertoires in COVID-19. In the authors' workflow: Amplifying reference gene primers gave estimates of nucleated cell counts. Measured with immunoSEQ multiplex PCR; TCRdb has only the in-frame clones, and not every one. For V, J and clone size, that table is used; D and trimming come from the DNA. The top ten clones hold 9.5% to 11% of a sample with about 140,000 clones, 90% of them seen once. Material for sequencing was peripheral blood. The source is a woman older than 75 with acute or convalescent COVID-19.

The CDR3 nucleotides are TGCAGCTCAGACAGGGGGAACACTGAAGCTTTCTTT. Residues: CSSDRGNTEAFF. This chain links TRBV29-1 with TRBJ1-1; TRBD1 agrees at 8 bases. Trimming at V came to 8 bases and at J to 1 base, leaving 3 bases not matched to a gene. Germline V gene data show CDR1 as SQVTM and CDR2 as ANQGSEA. This CDR3 region has 12 residues.